These T cell receptor beta chains were read from a single sample in a study of prognosis after radiotherapy for stage I lung cancer. One entry per CDR3 protein, called by TCRdb with MiXCR from the multiplex PCR reads. The data show some 15,000 distinct CDR3 sequences, more than 35% seen once. The sequenced sample was PBMCs, obtained before or after stereotactic body radiation therapy (not recorded which). Receptors originate from a donor over 45 with non-small cell lung cancer. Each CDR3 is given with its conserved first and last residue. The D gene is left open where the match is weak. Expanded clones get a size class; other rows say once, few or many, or leave the size out.

v_gene	abundance	j_gene	d_gene	CDR3aa	CDR3nt
TRBV7-9	few	TRBJ2-1	NA	CASSLVSGGRNEQFF	TGTGCCAGCAGCTTAGTAAGTGGGGGGAGAAATGAGCAGTTCTTC
TRBV3-1	many	TRBJ1-2	NA	CASSQNLQGNGYTF	TGTGCCAGCAGCCAAAACCTCCAGGGGAATGGCTACACCTTC
TRBV6-4	NA	TRBJ2-3	NA	CASSSVDTDTQYF	TGTGCCAGCAGTTCAGTGGACACAGATACGCAGTATTTT
TRBV9	few	TRBJ2-1	NA	CASSVSIGGVNEQFF	TGTGCCAGCAGCGTATCGATCGGGGGAGTCAATGAGCAGTTCTTC
TRBV7-9	many	TRBJ2-3	NA	CASSLRGPSTDTQYF	TGTGCCAGCAGCTTACGGGGTCCTAGCACAGATACGCAGTATTTT
TRBV18	many	TRBJ2-2	NA	CASSPTLQVAGELFF	TGTGCCAGCTCACCGACTCTACAGGTTGCCGGGGAGCTGTTTTTT
TRBV11-2	NA	TRBJ1-3	NA	CASSSRQRVTGNTIYF	TGTGCCAGCAGCTCCAGACAGAGGGTGACTGGAAACACCATATATTTT
TRBV11-2	medium-sized	TRBJ1-1	NA	CASSLRYQGTEAFF	TGTGCCAGCAGCTTAAGGTACCAGGGGACTGAAGCTTTCTTT
TRBV10-2	many	TRBJ2-5	NA	CASSALWEKETQYF	TGCGCCAGCAGTGCGCTCTGGGAAAAAGAGACCCAGTACTTC
TRBV12-5	NA	TRBJ2-1	NA	CASGLVRHNEQFF	TGTGCTAGTGGTTTGGTACGCCACAATGAGCAGTTCTTC
TRBV5-1	medium-sized	TRBJ1-2	TRBD1	CASSNPTGDYGYTF	TGCGCCAGCAGCAACCCGACAGGGGACTATGGCTACACCTTC
TRBV6-5	medium-sized	TRBJ2-1	NA	CASSYTRRGYSYNEQFF	TGTGCCAGCAGTTACACTAGACGCGGCTACTCCTACAATGAGCAGTTCTTC
TRBV9	many	TRBJ2-5	NA	CASSVGSGQETQYF	TGTGCCAGCAGCGTAGGCTCAGGGCAAGAGACCCAGTACTTC
TRBV7-8	NA	TRBJ1-3	NA	CASSLVRAGVNTIYF	TGTGCCAGCAGCTTAGTAAGGGCTGGTGTAAACACCATATATTTT
TRBV25-1	many	TRBJ2-2	NA	CATRKEETGELFF	TGTGCCACCCGTAAGGAGGAGACCGGGGAGCTGTTTTTT
TRBV7-9	many	TRBJ1-1	TRBD1	CASSRTGDTEAFF	TGTGCCAGCAGCCGGACAGGGGACACTGAAGCTTTCTTT
TRBV5-5	many	TRBJ2-1	NA	CASSFNVGVGGDEQFF	TGTGCCAGCAGCTTCAACGTTGGTGTGGGGGGAGATGAGCAGTTCTTC
TRBV6-1	medium-sized	TRBJ1-6	NA	CASSLKPKGISPLHF	TGTGCCAGCAGTCTAAAGCCGAAGGGGATTTCACCCCTCCACTTT
TRBV13	many	TRBJ2-3	TRBD2	CASSLALAGDGGDTQYF	TGTGCCAGCAGCTTAGCCCTAGCGGGAGATGGGGGAGATACGCAGTATTTT
TRBV6-5	many	TRBJ1-5	NA	CASSYTRDSNQPQHF	TGTGCCAGCAGTTACACGAGGGATAGCAATCAGCCCCAGCATTTT
TRBV12-3/TRBV12-4	medium-sized	TRBJ2-7	TRBD1	CASSYTGGEQYF	TGTGCCAGCAGTTATACAGGGGGCGAACAGTACTTC
TRBV20-1	many	TRBJ2-2	TRBD2	CSANRLAGGNPTGELFF	TGCAGTGCAAACAGACTAGCGGGAGGGAATCCCACCGGGGAGCTGTTTTTT
TRBV30	many	TRBJ2-3	TRBD2	CAWSRGGDTDTQYF	TGTGCCTGGAGTCGGGGGGGAGACACAGATACGCAGTATTTT
TRBV19	many	TRBJ1-4	NA	CASSPQSGRGEKLFF	TGTGCCAGTAGTCCGCAAAGCGGACGAGGTGAAAAACTGTTTTTT
TRBV9	NA	TRBJ2-3	TRBD1	CASSPISGGTQYF	TGTGCCAGCAGTCCGATCTCAGGGGGCACGCAGTATTTT
TRBV30	NA	TRBJ2-7	TRBD1	CAWSRLGQGAYEQYF	TGTGCCTGGAGTAGACTTGGACAGGGCGCCTACGAGCAGTACTTC
TRBV5-1	NA	TRBJ1-1	NA	CASSLVGALNTEAFF	TGCGCCAGCAGCTTGGTTGGGGCTTTGAACACTGAAGCTTTCTTT
TRBV7-8	many	TRBJ2-7	TRBD1	CASSLGDRSSYEQYF	TGTGCCAGCAGCTTAGGGGACAGGAGCTCCTACGAGCAGTACTTC
TRBV20-1	NA	TRBJ1-4	NA	CSARGTLETNEKLFF	TGCAGTGCTAGAGGCACCTTAGAAACTAATGAAAAACTGTTTTTT
TRBV7-2	medium-sized	TRBJ1-2	TRBD1	CASSRGDRAYGYTF	TGTGCCAGCAGCAGGGGGGACAGGGCCTATGGCTACACCTTC
TRBV30	NA	TRBJ2-7	TRBD1	CAWSVVSPFFPGTGNHEQYF	TGTGCCTGGAGTGTAGTGTCCCCCTTTTTCCCCGGGACAGGGAACCACGAGCAGTACTTC
TRBV19	once	TRBJ2-3	NA	CASSTPGLGQYF	TGTGCCAGTAGTACCCCCGGGTTGGGGCAGTATTTT
TRBV6-2/TRBV6-3	NA	TRBJ1-6	NA	CARSEDWVSPLHF	TGTGCCAGAAGTGAGGACTGGGTATCACCCCTCCACTTT
TRBV3-1	many	TRBJ2-7	TRBD2	CASSSSGGLAYEQYF	TGTGCCAGCAGCTCTAGCGGGGGGCTCGCCTACGAGCAGTACTTC
TRBV3-1	many	TRBJ2-7	NA	CASSQDIGGILGHEQYF	TGTGCCAGCAGCCAAGATATCGGCGGGATCTTGGGCCACGAGCAGTACTTC
TRBV7-2	NA	TRBJ2-5	NA	CASSPPSVKETQYF	TGTGCCAGCAGCCCCCCCTCGGTGAAAGAGACCCAGTACTTC
TRBV6-2/TRBV6-3	once	TRBJ1-6	NA	CASSEFWGAYSPLHF	TGTGCCAGCAGTGAATTTTGGGGAGCGTATTCACCCCTCCACTTT
TRBV10-1	NA	TRBJ2-7	NA	CASSALSYEQYF	TGCGCCAGCAGCGCCCTTTCCTACGAGCAGTACTTC
TRBV24-1	many	TRBJ1-1	NA	CATSDSTGVNTEAFF	TGTGCCACCAGTGATTCCACAGGTGTGAACACTGAAGCTTTCTTT
TRBV7-8	many	TRBJ1-1	NA	CASSLKSTAGNTEAFF	TGTGCCAGCAGCCTCAAGTCGACAGCTGGAAACACTGAAGCTTTCTTT
TRBV6-5	NA	TRBJ1-2	TRBD1	CASIYSGGTGSINYGYTF	TGTGCCAGCATTTACTCGGGGGGGACAGGGAGCATTAACTATGGCTACACCTTC
TRBV6-2/TRBV6-3	NA	TRBJ2-3	NA	CASSYLGSTDTQYF	TGTGCCAGCAGTTACCTAGGATCCACAGATACGCAGTATTTT